This T cell receptor (beta chain) emerged from a study of blood T cell repertoires in COVID-19. Study-level information: The study drew acute and convalescent COVID-19 samples from the United States, Italy and Spain. T cells, B-cell-depleted T cells, or PBMCs supplied cDNA or gDNA.

As originally analysed: Amplification from reference gene primers served as the basis for estimated nucleated cell counts. The protocol was immunoSEQ multiplex PCR, while the TCRdb copy is restricted to in-frame clones and leaves out a portion. Clonal size and the V and J genes are those of that table, whereas D and trimming came from the DNA. The sample carries about 220,000 clones, over 75% recorded once. Trimming removed 5 bases from V and 0 bases from J, with 14 bases in between. CDR1 is SGHRS and CDR2 is YFSETQ in the germline V gene. This CDR3 is built from 15 residues. The sequencing input was peripheral blood. The sequence derives from a woman aged 70 to 79 with COVID-19, enrolled during active disease. The V gene is TRBV5-1, the J gene TRBJ1-2, with TRBD1 as a possible D gene (5 bases). The CDR3 here is CASSPSGGANYGYTF. CDR3 coding DNA: TGCGCCAGCAGTCCCTCGGGGGGAGCTAACTATGGCTACACCTTC.